One T cell receptor beta chain is described in this entry. Its antigen remains unidentified. Sequencing used immunoSEQ multiplex PCR; TCRdb keeps in-frame clones, though not all of them. The sample lists 90,000 to 95,000 clones, 80% to 95% occurring once. The data were obtained in a study of graft-versus-host responses after intestinal transplantation. Background on the study: Anti-thymocyte globulin served as induction for all recipients, who then took tacrolimus and steroids for about 3 years.

The V and J ends lost 0 bases and 0 bases respectively, with 7 bases between them. CDR3 size: 14 residues. In germline, CDR1 is SGHNT, CDR2 YYREEE (reference sequence). The chain is built from TRBV5-4 and TRBJ2-7; no clear D gene. The TCR originated in a human donor who received an intestinal transplant. The sequences come from unstimulated CD8+ T cells sorted from spleen or lymph node cells, collected before intestinal transplant. DNA for the CDR3: TGTGCCAGCAGCTTGGACTATACCTCCTACGAGCAGTACTTC. Its translation: CASSLDYTSYEQYF.